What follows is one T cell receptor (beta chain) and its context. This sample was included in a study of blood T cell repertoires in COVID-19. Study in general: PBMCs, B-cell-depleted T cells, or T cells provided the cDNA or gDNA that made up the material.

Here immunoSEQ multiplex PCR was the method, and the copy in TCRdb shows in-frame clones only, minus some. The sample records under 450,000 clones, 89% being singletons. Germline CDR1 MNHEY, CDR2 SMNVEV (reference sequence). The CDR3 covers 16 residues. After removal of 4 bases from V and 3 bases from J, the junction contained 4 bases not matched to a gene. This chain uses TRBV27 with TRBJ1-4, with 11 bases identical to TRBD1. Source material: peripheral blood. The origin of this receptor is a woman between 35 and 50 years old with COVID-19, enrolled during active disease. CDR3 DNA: TGTGCCAGCAGTTACCGGGACAGGGGGTCTAATGAAAAACTGTTTTTT. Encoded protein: CASSYRDRGSNEKLFF. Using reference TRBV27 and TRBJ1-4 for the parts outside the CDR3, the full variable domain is EAQVTQNPRYLITVTGKKLTVTCSQNMNHEYMSWYRQDPGLGLRQIYYSMNVEVTDKGDVPEGYKVSRKEKRNFPLILESPSPNQTSLYFCASSYRDRGSNEKLFFGSGTQLSVL.